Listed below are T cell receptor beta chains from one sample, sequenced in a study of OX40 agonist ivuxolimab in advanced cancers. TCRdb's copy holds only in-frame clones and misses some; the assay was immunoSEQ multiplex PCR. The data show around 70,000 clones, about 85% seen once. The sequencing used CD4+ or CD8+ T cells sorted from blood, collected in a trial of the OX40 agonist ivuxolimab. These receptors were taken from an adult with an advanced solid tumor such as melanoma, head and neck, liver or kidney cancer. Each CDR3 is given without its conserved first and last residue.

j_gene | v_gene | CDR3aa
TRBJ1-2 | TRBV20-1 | SAREDRAGP
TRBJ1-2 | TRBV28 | ASSPRTGPYGYT
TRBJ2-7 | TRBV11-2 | ASSLGDGYEQY
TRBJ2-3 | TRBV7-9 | ASSQVGTGVTQY
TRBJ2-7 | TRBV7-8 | ASSSGRQGVYEQY
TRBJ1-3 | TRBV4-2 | ASSQERLSGNTIY
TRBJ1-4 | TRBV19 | ASQQGRGNEKLF
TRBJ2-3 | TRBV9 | ASSAGTTSHGPTDTQY
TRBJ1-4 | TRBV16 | ASSQQGTSLNEKLF
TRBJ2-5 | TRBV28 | ASSSIKGSQGQETQY
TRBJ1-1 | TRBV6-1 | ASSEAWTGVNTEAF
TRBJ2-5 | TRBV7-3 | ASSSGLAGGETQY
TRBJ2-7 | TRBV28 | ASSPGPTSNEQY
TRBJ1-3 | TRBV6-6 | ASTGRGSGNTIY
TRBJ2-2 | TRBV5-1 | ASNHGQGTGELF
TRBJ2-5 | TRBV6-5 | ASSYSGTPGPTQY
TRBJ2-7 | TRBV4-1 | ASSQGSEQY
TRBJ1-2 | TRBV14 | ASSQDPGPYGYT
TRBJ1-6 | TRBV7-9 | ASSLNGGFLH
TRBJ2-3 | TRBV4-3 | ASSQEAGGWGRYTDTQY
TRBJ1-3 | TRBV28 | ASRRIHRGGTGNTIY
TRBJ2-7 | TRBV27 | ASRKTDYEQY
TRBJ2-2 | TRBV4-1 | ASSQRQGTSGELF
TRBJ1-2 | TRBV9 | ASSVDPNYGYT
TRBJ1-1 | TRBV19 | ASSSPGSSMNTEAF
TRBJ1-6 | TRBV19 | ASSEASNSPLH
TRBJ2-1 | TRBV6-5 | ASSRLSGTRNEQF
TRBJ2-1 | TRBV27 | ASSLSNVGYEQF
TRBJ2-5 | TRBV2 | ASSEKASRGRQETQY
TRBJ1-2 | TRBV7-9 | ASSLMGQGYGYT
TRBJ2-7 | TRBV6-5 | ASSPAYSGSYEQY
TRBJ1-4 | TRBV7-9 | ASSLAGGNEKLF
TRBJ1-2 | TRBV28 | ASQTGGKGYT
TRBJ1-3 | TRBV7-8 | ASSSRGGDYGNTIY
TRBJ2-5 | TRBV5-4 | ASSLVVVDVKGETQY
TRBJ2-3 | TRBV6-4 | ASSDSLSGGTTDTQY
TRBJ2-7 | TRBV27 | ASSLRDREVYEQY
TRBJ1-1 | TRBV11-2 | ASSLGWSGNTEAF
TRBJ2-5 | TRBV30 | AWSIQETQY
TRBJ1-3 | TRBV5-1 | ASSLEPGQGNTIY
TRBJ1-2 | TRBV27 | ASSLKGDGYT
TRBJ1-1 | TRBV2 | ASRATGQGATEAF
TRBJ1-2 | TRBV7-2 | ASSSDPKVNYGYT
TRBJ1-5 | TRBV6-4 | ASSEGAAQPQH
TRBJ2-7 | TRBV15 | ATSRGIETYEQY
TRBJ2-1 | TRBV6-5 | ASSYMRAGGYNEQF
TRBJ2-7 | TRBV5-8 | ASSVRTATYEQY
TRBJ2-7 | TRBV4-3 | ASSQDFVSGALYEQY
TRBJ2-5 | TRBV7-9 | ASSSIRPPETQY
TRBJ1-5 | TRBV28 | ASTLPTGSQPQH
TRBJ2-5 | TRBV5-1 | ASSLGQLAGGQETQY
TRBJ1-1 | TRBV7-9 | ASSFWPPGNTEAF
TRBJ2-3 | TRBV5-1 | ASSEEGRADTQY